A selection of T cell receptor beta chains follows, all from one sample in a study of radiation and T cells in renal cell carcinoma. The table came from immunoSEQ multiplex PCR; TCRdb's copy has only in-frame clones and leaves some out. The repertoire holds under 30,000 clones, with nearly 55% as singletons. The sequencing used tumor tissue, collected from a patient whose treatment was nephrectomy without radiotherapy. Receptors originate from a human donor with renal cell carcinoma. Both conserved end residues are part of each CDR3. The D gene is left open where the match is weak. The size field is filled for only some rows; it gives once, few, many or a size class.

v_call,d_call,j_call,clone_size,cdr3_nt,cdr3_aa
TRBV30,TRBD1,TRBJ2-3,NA,TGTGCCTGGGGAAGACAGGGGGCGTGGGATACGCAGTATTTT,CAWGRQGAWDTQYF
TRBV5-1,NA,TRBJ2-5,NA,TGCGCCAGCAGCTCCCTTGGGGGAATGGAGACCCAGTACTTC,CASSSLGGMETQYF
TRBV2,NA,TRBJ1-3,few,TGTGCCAGCAGTGAAGCGTGGGGAGCTGGAAACACCATATATTTT,CASSEAWGAGNTIYF
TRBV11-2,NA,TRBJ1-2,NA,TGTGCCAGCAGCCCCGGACCCCTCTCCGGACTAGGCTATGGCTACACCTTC,CASSPGPLSGLGYGYTF
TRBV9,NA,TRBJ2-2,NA,TGTGCCAGCAGCCCCACGTCGGCAGACGGGGAGCTGTTTTTT,CASSPTSADGELFF
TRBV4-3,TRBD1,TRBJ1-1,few,TGCGCCAGCAGCCAAGGTGTAGACAGGGGATACACTGAAGCTTTCTTT,CASSQGVDRGYTEAFF
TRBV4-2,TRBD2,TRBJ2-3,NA,TGTGCCAGCAGCCAGTTAGGGACTAGCGGGGGGCCTGGGGATACGCAGTATTTT,CASSQLGTSGGPGDTQYF
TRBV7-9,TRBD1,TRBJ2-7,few,TGTGCCAGCAGCCGGGGACAGAGCTCCTACGAGCAGTACTTC,CASSRGQSSYEQYF
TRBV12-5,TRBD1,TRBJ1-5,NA,TGTGCTAGTGCCCTGACAGGGGGGGTGAATCAGCCCCAGCATTTT,CASALTGGVNQPQHF
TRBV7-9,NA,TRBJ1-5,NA,TGTGCCAGCAGCCTACAATCCGGACGGCCGAATCAGCCCCAGCATTTT,CASSLQSGRPNQPQHF
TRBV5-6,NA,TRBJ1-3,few,TGTGCCAGCAGCTTGGGTCATGGAAACACCATATATTTT,CASSLGHGNTIYF
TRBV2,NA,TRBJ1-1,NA,TGTGCCAGCAGTGACGTGGCCTGGGGGGGCAACACTGAAGCTTTCTTT,CASSDVAWGGNTEAFF
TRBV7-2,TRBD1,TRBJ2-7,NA,TGTGCCAGCAGCTTCATACAACCCGGACGACAGGGGGCCCACGAGCAGTACTTC,CASSFIQPGRQGAHEQYF
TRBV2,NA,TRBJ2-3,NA,TGTGCCAGCAGTGACCCTGGTACGGATACGCAGTATTTT,CASSDPGTDTQYF
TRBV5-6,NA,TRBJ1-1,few,TGTGCCAGCAGCTTGGACACCCGACACACTGAAGCTTTCTTT,CASSLDTRHTEAFF
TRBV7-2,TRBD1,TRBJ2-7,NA,TGTGCCAGCAGCTTACAGGGGGCGCGGGAAGAGCAGTACTTC,CASSLQGAREEQYF
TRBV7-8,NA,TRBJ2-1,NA,TGTGCCAGCAGCTTCGCCCCGCTTCTGGCCCCCGAAAGAAGCGACAATGAGCAGTTCTTC,CASSFAPLLAPERSDNEQFF
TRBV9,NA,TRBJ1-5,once,TGTGCCAGCAGCGCCCAGGGGTCCCGCCAGCCCCAGCATTTT,CASSAQGSRQPQHF
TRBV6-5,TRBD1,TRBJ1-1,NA,TGTGCCAGCTCCGAGACAGGGACTTGGACTGAAGCTTTCTTT,CASSETGTWTEAFF
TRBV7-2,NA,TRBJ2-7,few,TGTGCCAGCAGCTTAGACCGGCAAAAGTCCTACGAGCAGTACTTC,CASSLDRQKSYEQYF
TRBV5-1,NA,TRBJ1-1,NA,TGCGCCAGCAGCCCGGGGTTGGGTTCGAACACTGAAGCTTTCTTT,CASSPGLGSNTEAFF
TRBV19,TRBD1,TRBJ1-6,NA,TGTGCCAGTAGTCCCCGACAGGGGACGTGGGGGTCCTATAATTCACCCCTCCACTTT,CASSPRQGTWGSYNSPLHF
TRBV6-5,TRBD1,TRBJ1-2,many,TGTGCCAGCAGTTACTCGAGGCAGGGGGAGGTTGGCTACACCTTC,CASSYSRQGEVGYTF
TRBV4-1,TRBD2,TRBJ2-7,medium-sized,TGCGCCAGCAGCCAAGCTAGCGGGGGGGGTTACGAGCAGTACTTC,CASSQASGGGYEQYF
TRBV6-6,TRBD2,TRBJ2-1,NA,TGTGCCAGCAGCAAGACTAGCGGGGGGGCAGCTGAGCAGTTCTTC,CASSKTSGGAAEQFF
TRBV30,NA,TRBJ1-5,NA,TGTGCCTGGACCAGAGAGAGCAATCAGCCCCAGCATTTT,CAWTRESNQPQHF
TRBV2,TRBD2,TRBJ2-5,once,TGTGCCAGCAAGGGGACTAGCGGGCCAGAGACCCAGTACTTC,CASKGTSGPETQYF
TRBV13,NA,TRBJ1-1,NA,TGTGCCAGCAGCTTACGCGGCAGCGTCCCTATGATGAACACTGAAGCTTTCTTT,CASSLRGSVPMMNTEAFF
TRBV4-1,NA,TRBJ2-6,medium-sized,TGCGCCAGCAGCCACGGATCTGGGGCCAACGTCCTGACTTTC,CASSHGSGANVLTF
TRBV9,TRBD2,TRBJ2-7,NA,TGTGCCAGCAGTCAGGGACTAGCGGGGCCTACGGAGCAGTACTTC,CASSQGLAGPTEQYF
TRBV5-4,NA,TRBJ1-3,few,TGTGCCAGCAGCTTGATCGGGGTCTCTGGAAACACCATATATTTT,CASSLIGVSGNTIYF
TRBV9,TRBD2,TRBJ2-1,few,TGTGCCAGCAGCGGTGGACTAGCGGGGCTGGGGAATGAGCAGTTCTTC,CASSGGLAGLGNEQFF
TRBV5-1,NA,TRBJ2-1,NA,TGCGCCAGCAGCTCCACAGGGTCCTTCTACAATGAGCAGTTCTTC,CASSSTGSFYNEQFF
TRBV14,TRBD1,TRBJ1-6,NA,TGTGCCAGCAGCCTGGACAGGGACCGATCACCCCTCCACTTT,CASSLDRDRSPLHF
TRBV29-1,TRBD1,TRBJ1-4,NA,TGCAGCGTCGGGGGGGGCAGGACAGGGGTTGAAAAACTGTTTTTT,CSVGGGRTGVEKLFF
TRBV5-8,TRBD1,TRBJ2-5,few,TGTGCCAGCAGCTGGGGAGACAGGGATCTCCAAGAGACCCAGTACTTC,CASSWGDRDLQETQYF
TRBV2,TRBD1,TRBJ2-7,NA,TGTGCCAGCAGTAACTCACCGGGACAGGGGTCCTACGAGCAGTACTTC,CASSNSPGQGSYEQYF
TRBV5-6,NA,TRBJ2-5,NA,TGTGCCAGCAGCTTGGTGGGTAGAAGGGGGGAGACCCAGTACTTC,CASSLVGRRGETQYF
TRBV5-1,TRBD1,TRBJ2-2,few,TGCGCCAGCAGCCCTACGACAGGGACGGACACCGGGGAGCTGTTTTTT,CASSPTTGTDTGELFF
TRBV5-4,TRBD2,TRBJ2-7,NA,TGTGCCAGCAGCACCGGGACTAGCGGGGCCTACGAGCAGTACTTC,CASSTGTSGAYEQYF
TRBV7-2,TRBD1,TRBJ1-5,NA,TGTGCCAGCAGTTCCGGGACAGGGGTAAATCAGCCCCAGCATTTT,CASSSGTGVNQPQHF
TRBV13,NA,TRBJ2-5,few,TGTGCCAGCAGCTTAGACTACCAAGAGACCCAGTACTTC,CASSLDYQETQYF
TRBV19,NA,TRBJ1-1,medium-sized,TGTGCCAGCGGGGGGTGGAACACTGAAGCTTTCTTT,CASGGWNTEAFF
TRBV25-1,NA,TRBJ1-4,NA,TGTGCCAGCAGTGAAGGGAGTAACAGATATTATGAAAAACTGTTTTTT,CASSEGSNRYYEKLFF
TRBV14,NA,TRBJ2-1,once,TGTGCCAGCAGCAGCCTACGCGGGTCGGGCTTGCAGCAGTTCTTC,CASSSLRGSGLQQFF
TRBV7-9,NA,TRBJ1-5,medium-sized,TGTGCCAGCAGCTTCCCCAGGGCGACCCATCAGCCCCAGCATTTT,CASSFPRATHQPQHF